These T cell receptor beta chains were read from a single sample in a study of spatial heterogeneity in lung cancer. TCRdb itself ran the 5' RACE reads through MiXCR, one entry per CDR3 protein. The sample includes 23,000 or so distinct CDR3 sequences, under 8% of them seen just once. The material sequenced was lung tumor tissue, taken at surgery. The receptors shown here come from a male donor with early-stage non-small cell lung cancer. Both conserved end residues are part of each CDR3. Fields, in order: V gene, clone size, J gene, D gene, CDR3 protein, CDR3 DNA. A D gene is named only where the DNA matches it firmly. Clone size is not always given. Where it is, it says once, few, many or a class for expanded clones.

V: TRBV18; size: -; J: TRBJ1-5; D: TRBD1; CDR3: CASSTQATGDQPQHF; DNA: TGTGCCAGCTCAACACAGGCCACAGGGGATCAGCCCCAGCATTTT
V: TRBV29-1; size: many; J: TRBJ2-3; D: TRBD2; CDR3: CSAASGRAMGTDTQYF; DNA: TGCAGCGCAGCCAGCGGGAGGGCCATGGGCACAGATACGCAGTATTTT
V: TRBV30; size: few; J: TRBJ1-1; D: -; CDR3: CAWSLGGTEAFF; DNA: TGTGCCTGGAGCCTAGGGGGAACTGAAGCTTTCTTT
V: TRBV7-2; size: many; J: TRBJ2-1; D: -; CDR3: CASSPGPITSYNEQFF; DNA: TGTGCCAGCAGCCCCGGCCCAATAACCTCCTACAATGAGCAGTTCTTC
V: TRBV28; size: many; J: TRBJ2-4; D: -; CDR3: CASSLAGTGASGGTKNIQYF; DNA: TGTGCCAGCAGTTTAGCCGGAACAGGGGCGTCGGGAGGGACCAAAAACATTCAGTACTTC
V: TRBV19; size: many; J: TRBJ2-3; D: -; CDR3: CASSLGRNTDTQYF; DNA: TGTGCCAGTAGTCTAGGACGGAACACAGATACGCAGTATTTT
V: TRBV7-8; size: many; J: TRBJ1-6; D: TRBD1; CDR3: CASSLVRWTGSSPLHF; DNA: TGTGCCAGCAGCTTAGTCCGCTGGACAGGGAGTTCACCCCTCCACTTT
V: TRBV7-9; size: medium-sized; J: TRBJ2-1; D: -; CDR3: CASSLVVVSVEDEQFF; DNA: TGTGCCAGCAGCTTAGTAGTAGTTTCGGTTGAAGATGAGCAGTTCTTC
V: TRBV5-6; size: -; J: TRBJ1-2; D: -; CDR3: CASSSGYGYTF; DNA: TGTGCCAGCAGCTCGGGCTATGGCTACACCTTC
V: TRBV6-2/TRBV6-3; size: -; J: TRBJ2-7; D: TRBD1; CDR3: CASCRGRRYEQYF; DNA: TGTGCCAGCTGCAGGGGGCGAAGGTACGAGCAGTACTTC
V: TRBV28; size: many; J: TRBJ1-6; D: TRBD1; CDR3: CASSPEWDRESYNSPLHF; DNA: TGTGCCAGCAGCCCGGAATGGGACAGGGAGTCCTATAATTCACCCCTCCACTTT
V: TRBV19; size: many; J: TRBJ2-5; D: TRBD2; CDR3: CASSSGGEETQYF; DNA: TGTGCCAGCTCATCCGGGGGGGAAGAGACCCAGTACTTC
V: TRBV20-1; size: few; J: TRBJ2-7; D: TRBD2; CDR3: CSGHSGRTAYEQYF; DNA: TGCAGTGGGCACAGCGGGAGGACGGCCTACGAGCAGTACTTC
V: TRBV3-1; size: medium-sized; J: TRBJ2-5; D: TRBD2; CDR3: CASSQDLTSRQETQYF; DNA: TGTGCCAGCAGCCAAGATCTGACTAGCAGACAAGAGACCCAGTACTTC
V: TRBV6-6; size: many; J: TRBJ1-5; D: TRBD1; CDR3: CASSLRQGSNQPQHF; DNA: TGTGCCAGCAGCCTAAGACAGGGTAGCAATCAGCCCCAGCATTTT
V: TRBV20-1; size: many; J: TRBJ2-7; D: -; CDR3: CSARASVGEQYF; DNA: TGCAGTGCTAGAGCCTCCGTGGGCGAGCAGTACTTC
V: TRBV2; size: many; J: TRBJ2-7; D: TRBD2; CDR3: CARRTSGGYEQYF; DNA: TGTGCCAGAAGGACTAGCGGGGGTTACGAGCAGTACTTC
V: TRBV3-1; size: many; J: TRBJ1-1; D: -; CDR3: CASSQDMSGGTEAFF; DNA: TGTGCCAGCAGCCAAGATATGAGTGGGGGCACTGAAGCTTTCTTT
V: TRBV7-2; size: many; J: TRBJ2-3; D: TRBD1; CDR3: CASSPQGSTDTQYF; DNA: TGTGCCAGCAGCCCACAGGGGAGCACAGATACGCAGTATTTT
V: TRBV27; size: many; J: TRBJ2-2; D: TRBD2; CDR3: CASTSYGSGLLGGTGELFF; DNA: TGTGCCAGCACCTCTTATGGTAGCGGGCTTCTGGGAGGCACCGGGGAGCTGTTTTTT
V: TRBV7-2; size: many; J: TRBJ2-5; D: -; CDR3: CASSLAQGSKTQYF; DNA: TGTGCCAGCAGCTTAGCGCAGGGTTCGAAGACCCAGTACTTC
V: TRBV5-6; size: many; J: TRBJ1-5; D: TRBD1; CDR3: CASSSGQVLSPQHF; DNA: TGTGCCAGCAGCTCAGGACAGGTTCTCTCGCCCCAGCATTTT
V: TRBV28; size: many; J: TRBJ1-5; D: TRBD1; CDR3: CASVGQANQPQHF; DNA: TGTGCCAGCGTTGGACAGGCCAATCAGCCCCAGCATTTT
V: TRBV15; size: -; J: TRBJ2-5; D: -; CDR3: CATSRASGEETQYF; DNA: TGTGCCACCAGCAGAGCCTCGGGAGAAGAGACCCAGTACTTC
V: TRBV6-5; size: many; J: TRBJ2-7; D: TRBD2; CDR3: CASSYRREGRHEQYF; DNA: TGTGCCAGCAGTTACAGGAGGGAGGGGAGGCACGAGCAGTACTTC
V: TRBV20-1; size: few; J: TRBJ2-1; D: TRBD2; CDR3: CSARPSGIYNEQFF; DNA: TGCAGTGCTAGACCTAGCGGGATTTACAATGAGCAGTTCTTC
V: TRBV28; size: many; J: TRBJ2-7; D: -; CDR3: CASSPRTNQIYEQYF; DNA: TGTGCCAGCAGTCCCCGGACTAACCAGATCTACGAGCAGTACTTC
V: TRBV10-3; size: few; J: TRBJ1-5; D: TRBD1; CDR3: CAISDPDRGNQPQHF; DNA: TGTGCCATCAGTGACCCGGACAGGGGCAATCAGCCCCAGCATTTT
V: TRBV6-5; size: many; J: TRBJ1-6; D: -; CDR3: CASSSPSDNSPLHF; DNA: TGTGCCAGCAGCTCCCCAAGTGATAATTCACCCCTCCACTTT
V: TRBV27; size: many; J: TRBJ1-2; D: -; CDR3: CASSLSFNYGYTF; DNA: TGTGCCAGCAGTTTATCGTTTAACTATGGCTACACCTTC
V: TRBV6-2/TRBV6-3; size: many; J: TRBJ1-5; D: -; CDR3: CASSPQGRGSNQPQHF; DNA: TGTGCCAGCAGTCCCCAGGGACGGGGTAGCAATCAGCCCCAGCATTTT
V: TRBV5-1; size: few; J: TRBJ2-7; D: TRBD2; CDR3: CASSDPGGREQYF; DNA: TGCGCCAGCAGCGACCCCGGGGGGAGAGAGCAGTACTTC
V: TRBV20-1; size: -; J: TRBJ2-3; D: -; CDR3: CSARDLLATDTQYF; DNA: TGCAGTGCTAGAGATCTACTAGCCACAGATACGCAGTATTTT
V: TRBV30; size: few; J: TRBJ1-5; D: -; CDR3: CAWSVRGLQPQHF; DNA: TGTGCCTGGAGTGTTAGAGGCCTGCAGCCCCAGCATTTT
V: TRBV5-1; size: many; J: TRBJ2-5; D: -; CDR3: CASSLGEIVATQYF; DNA: TGCGCCAGCAGCTTGGGGGAGATTGTGGCGACCCAGTACTTC
V: TRBV5-5; size: many; J: TRBJ1-1; D: -; CDR3: CASSPGAGGRNTEAFF; DNA: TGTGCCAGCAGCCCCGGAGCGGGGGGCAGGAACACTGAAGCTTTCTTT
V: TRBV29-1; size: many; J: TRBJ2-5; D: TRBD1; CDR3: CSVEGRGLQETQYF; DNA: TGCAGCGTTGAAGGCAGGGGGCTACAAGAGACCCAGTACTTC
V: TRBV4-2; size: many; J: TRBJ1-3; D: -; CDR3: CASSQDTGSGNTIYF; DNA: TGTGCCAGCAGCCAAGATACGGGATCTGGAAACACCATATATTTT
V: TRBV5-1; size: many; J: TRBJ2-2; D: TRBD2; CDR3: CASSLLAGPGTGELFF; DNA: TGCGCCAGCAGCCTTTTAGCGGGTCCGGGCACCGGGGAGCTGTTTTTT
V: TRBV28; size: many; J: TRBJ2-3; D: -; CDR3: CASSSPTGWGTDTQYF; DNA: TGTGCCAGCAGTTCTCCCACAGGGTGGGGCACAGATACGCAGTATTTT
V: TRBV14; size: many; J: TRBJ1-6; D: -; CDR3: CASSRRVSSYNSPLHF; DNA: TGTGCCAGCAGCCGCAGGGTCAGCTCCTATAATTCACCCCTCCACTTT
V: TRBV6-2/TRBV6-3; size: -; J: TRBJ1-1; D: -; CDR3: CASSYRRNTEAFF; DNA: TGTGCCAGCAGTTACAGAAGGAACACTGAAGCTTTCTTT
V: TRBV7-2; size: many; J: TRBJ1-6; D: -; CDR3: CASQTGISYNSPLHF; DNA: TGTGCCAGCCAGACGGGGATTTCCTATAATTCACCCCTCCACTTT
V: TRBV7-2; size: few; J: TRBJ2-7; D: TRBD2; CDR3: CASTSLAGVREQYF; DNA: TGTGCCAGCACGAGCCTAGCGGGGGTGCGGGAGCAGTACTTC
V: TRBV18; size: many; J: TRBJ1-2; D: -; CDR3: CASSPDRDTYGYTF; DNA: TGTGCCAGCTCACCGGACAGAGACACCTATGGCTACACCTTC
V: TRBV28; size: many; J: TRBJ2-7; D: TRBD1; CDR3: CASSPTGTGNYEQYF; DNA: TGTGCCAGCTCCCCCACCGGGACAGGGAACTACGAGCAGTACTTC
V: TRBV7-7; size: many; J: TRBJ2-5; D: -; CDR3: CASSLRLQETQYF; DNA: TGTGCCAGCAGCTTACGACTCCAAGAGACCCAGTACTTC
V: TRBV20-1; size: many; J: TRBJ2-1; D: TRBD2; CDR3: CSAKRGGGEQFF; DNA: TGCAGTGCGAAACGGGGGGGAGGTGAGCAGTTCTTC
V: TRBV6-5; size: many; J: TRBJ1-3; D: -; CDR3: CASSHRSAGSSGNTIYF; DNA: TGTGCCAGCAGTCACCGCTCGGCAGGCAGCTCTGGAAACACCATATATTTT
V: TRBV6-2/TRBV6-3; size: many; J: TRBJ2-4; D: -; CDR3: CASSYPTASGAKNIQYF; DNA: TGTGCCAGCAGTTACCCGACCGCCTCGGGAGCCAAAAACATTCAGTACTTC
V: TRBV6-1; size: many; J: TRBJ2-7; D: TRBD2; CDR3: CASSLAGGVSYEQYF; DNA: TGTGCCAGCAGTTTAGCGGGGGGCGTTTCCTACGAGCAGTACTTC
V: TRBV7-6; size: many; J: TRBJ2-7; D: -; CDR3: CASSLGPTRSSYEQYF; DNA: TGTGCCAGCAGCTTAGGCCCCACTAGAAGCTCCTACGAGCAGTACTTC
V: TRBV20-1; size: many; J: TRBJ2-7; D: -; CDR3: CSARVLLANRDHEQYF; DNA: TGCAGTGCTAGAGTTCTTCTGGCTAACAGGGACCACGAGCAGTACTTC
V: TRBV27; size: few; J: TRBJ2-3; D: TRBD1; CDR3: CASSLSDGQGRSDTQYF; DNA: TGTGCCAGCAGTCTCTCGGACGGACAGGGGAGGTCTGATACGCAGTATTTT
V: TRBV24-1; size: few; J: TRBJ1-6; D: TRBD1; CDR3: CATSDPRTGENSPLHF; DNA: TGTGCCACCAGTGATCCGCGGACAGGTGAAAATTCACCCCTCCACTTT
V: TRBV25-1; size: -; J: TRBJ2-7; D: TRBD1; CDR3: CAMTGGSRRANEQYF; DNA: TGTGCCATGACAGGGGGGAGCCGCCGCGCGAACGAGCAGTACTTC
V: TRBV5-6; size: many; J: TRBJ2-5; D: -; CDR3: CASEAGRKETQYF; DNA: TGTGCCAGCGAGGCAGGGAGGAAGGAGACCCAGTACTTC